Listed below are T cell receptor beta chains from one sample, sequenced in a study of T-cell reconstitution after alpha-beta-depleted transplantation in children. MiXCR, run by TCRdb on the PCR reads, gives a single entry per CDR3 protein. The sample shows approximately 800,000 distinct CDR3 sequences, less than 20% of them seen only once. The sequenced sample was PBMCs, mostly from graft donor cells, obtained 360 days after TCRalphabeta/CD19-depleted stem cell transplant. These receptors all come from a male patient aged 10-17 years who had a stem cell transplant for acute lymphoblastic leukemia, so the T cells may come from the graft donor. Both conserved end residues are part of each CDR3. The D gene is left open where the match is weak. Some rows mark clone size as missing; the rest say once, few, many or name a class of expanded clone.

TRBV14	TRBJ2-1	TRBD2	NA	TGTGCCAGCAGCCAGCCTCCGGGACTAGGGGTCTACAATGAGCAGTTCTTC	CASSQPPGLGVYNEQFF
TRBV24-1	TRBJ2-1	NA	few	TGTGCCACCAGTGATACTTCAGGGGATAGCTCCTACAATGAGCAGTTCTTC	CATSDTSGDSSYNEQFF
TRBV6-2/TRBV6-3	TRBJ2-5	TRBD2	NA	TGTGCCAGCAGTTGGGCTAGCGGGAGTTGGAGAGGAGAGACCCAGTACTTC	CASSWASGSWRGETQYF
TRBV5-5	TRBJ2-1	NA	NA	TGTGCCAGCAGCCCCTTATATGATGGGTACAATGAGCAGTTCTTC	CASSPLYDGYNEQFF
TRBV10-3	TRBJ2-7	NA	many	TGTGCCATCAGTGAAACAGCTTCCTACGAGCAGTACTTC	CAISETASYEQYF
TRBV27	TRBJ2-7	NA	few	TGTGCCAGCGCACTCCAGGGAACCTCCTACGAGCAGTACTTC	CASALQGTSYEQYF
TRBV20-1	TRBJ1-1	NA	NA	TGCAGTGCTAGTATCTGGCAGGACCAAGCTTTCTTT	CSASIWQDQAFF
TRBV28	TRBJ2-3	TRBD2	NA	TGTGCCAGCAGTTTTGGTAGCGGGAGTCACTGGAGCACAGATACGCAGTATTTT	CASSFGSGSHWSTDTQYF
TRBV4-1	TRBJ2-7	TRBD2	few	TGCGCCAGCAGCCAAGATCGAGAGTTAGGGAGGGACTACGAGCAGTACTTC	CASSQDRELGRDYEQYF
TRBV19	TRBJ2-7	NA	NA	TGTGCCACCTCCCCTGGGTTGCTGAACGAGCAGTACTTC	CATSPGLLNEQYF